This T cell receptor (beta chain) appears in the sequencing data of a study of cytomegalovirus exposure and HLA in healthy donors. Study results and limitations: A later analysis revealed that TCR association rates differed between HLA loci, peaking at DRB1 and bottoming out at HLA-C. In a later analysis, common viral pathogens appeared linked to several of the most significant clusters.

V lost 3 bases and J 0 bases, leaving 9 bases between the germline ends. From germline, CDR1 is LNHDA and CDR2 SQIVND (reference sequence). This CDR3 spans 14 amino acids. This clone was seen once. What it recognizes is unknown. This PCR relied on a set of 60 Vbeta primers and 13 Jbeta primers. The table came from immunoSEQ multiplex PCR; TCRdb's copy has only in-frame clones and leaves some out. The table lists tens of thousands of clones, 82% of them singletons. Unrecorded immune exposures were likely, despite nominal health at sampling. The sequence came from a man in his late teens or twenties in good health and CMV-seronegative. Sequenced material: PBMCs. The V gene is TRBV19, the J gene TRBJ2-7; TRBD1 might be the D (6 bases). The CDR3 is CASSIGQSSYEQYF. The CDR3 DNA follows: TGTGCCAGTAGTATCGGACAGAGCTCCTACGAGCAGTACTTC.